Given below is one TCR beta chain in context. The data are from a study of shared clonotypes between healthy human individuals. Study overall: CD4 naive and CD4 memory each took three plates per donor, while CD8 naive took two and CD8 memory one.

This CDR3 spans 19 amino acids. CDR1 is MGHRA, CDR2 YSYEKL, per germline. The V gene lost 1 base and the J gene lost 0 bases, with 19 bases spanning the gap. Data came from immunoSEQ multiplex PCR; TCRdb stores just in-frame clones and leaves some out. The data contain 2 million to 3 million clones, 80% to 95% of them singletons. The sample consisted of naive CD4+ T cells from PBMCs. As for subset: CD45RA+ positively selected. The receptor comes from a man younger than 35 in good health. Some clones in this sample may be carry-over from other donors' samples. The rearrangement uses TRBV4-1 and TRBJ2-1; a possible D gene is TRBD2 (6 bases). This chain's CDR3 is CASSQVLGTGLPSYNEQFF. For the CDR3, the DNA is TGCGCCAGCAGCCAAGTATTGGGGACTGGGCTCCCCTCCTACAATGAGCAGTTCTTC.